This is a list of T cell receptor beta chains from one sample in a study of blood T cell repertoires in COVID-19. The table came from immunoSEQ multiplex PCR; TCRdb's copy has only in-frame clones and leaves some out. This table holds some 120,000 clones, 85% found once. The specimen was peripheral blood. The receptors were sampled from a human donor in a cohort sampled during active COVID-19. The CDR3 runs from the conserved cysteine through the conserved F or W. Fields, in order: J gene, V gene, CDR3 protein.

J gene: TRBJ1-2
V gene: TRBV24-1
CDR3 protein: CATSLYPNYGYTF

J gene: TRBJ2-1
V gene: TRBV11-3
CDR3 protein: CASSLGGGREQFF

J gene: TRBJ1-4
V gene: TRBV29-1
CDR3 protein: CSVVGRGYEKLFF

J gene: TRBJ2-3
V gene: TRBV6-4
CDR3 protein: CASSVTSGKDTQYF

J gene: TRBJ2-2
V gene: TRBV10-3
CDR3 protein: CAITGLAGSNTGELFF

J gene: TRBJ1-4
V gene: TRBV11-1
CDR3 protein: CASSLEPMEGEKLFF

J gene: TRBJ2-1
V gene: TRBV5-1
CDR3 protein: CASRSPGLASGEQFF

J gene: TRBJ2-2
V gene: TRBV6-5
CDR3 protein: CASGDRFTGELFF

J gene: TRBJ2-3
V gene: TRBV27
CDR3 protein: CASSSQTTDTQYF

J gene: TRBJ1-3
V gene: TRBV19
CDR3 protein: CASRIVQGAIYF

J gene: TRBJ1-1
V gene: TRBV9
CDR3 protein: CASSGGLGATMNTEAFF

J gene: TRBJ2-2
V gene: TRBV18
CDR3 protein: CASSGLQTGELFF

J gene: TRBJ1-5
V gene: TRBV7-2
CDR3 protein: CASSEFQFQPQHF

J gene: TRBJ1-1
V gene: TRBV6-5
CDR3 protein: CASSYQREGLEAFF